These T cell receptor beta chains were read from a single sample in a study of blood T cells in healthy people across ages. TCRdb independently ran MiXCR on the 5' RACE reads; one entry per CDR3 protein. The table has about 640,000 distinct CDR3 sequences, under 70% seen once. Sequencing was done on a sample of blood. These receptors were obtained from a man in his sixties in good health. Both conserved end residues are part of each CDR3. Each record gives: V gene, J gene, CDR3 protein.

v_call: TRBV5-1; j_call: TRBJ1-2; cdr3_aa: CASSLRGPRSGNYGYTF
v_call: TRBV7-2; j_call: TRBJ1-4; cdr3_aa: CASRAGAQEKLFF
v_call: TRBV12-3/TRBV12-4; j_call: TRBJ1-1; cdr3_aa: CASSLAGARGTEAFF
v_call: TRBV5-5; j_call: TRBJ1-5; cdr3_aa: CASSSSGTLSNQPQHF
v_call: TRBV6-1; j_call: TRBJ1-2; cdr3_aa: CASIWTVGGYGYTF
v_call: TRBV20-1; j_call: TRBJ1-2; cdr3_aa: CSGPTGNYGYTF
v_call: TRBV3-1; j_call: TRBJ2-5; cdr3_aa: CASRLMPTQETQYF
v_call: TRBV5-1; j_call: TRBJ2-7; cdr3_aa: CASSLTGGFGEQYF
v_call: TRBV15; j_call: TRBJ1-2; cdr3_aa: CATSRDAGGYGYTF
v_call: TRBV11-3; j_call: TRBJ2-7; cdr3_aa: CASSSYPSAAYEQYF